This T cell receptor beta chain was profiled in a study of T cell responses to AZD1222 COVID-19 vaccine. Study background: Timing groups of about 4 and about 12 weeks for second doses were pooled.

This CDR3 region has 16 residues. Germline CDR1 is SGHAT and CDR2 is FQNNGV. Trimming at V came to 5 bases and at J to 2 bases, leaving 10 bases not matched to a gene. Study-level points and caveats: Reportedly, nearly half of unique spike TCRs recognized epitopes outside B.1.351/B.1.1.7 mutations. No repertoire was sampled before or during the peak T cell response, only after it. Only a handful of AZD1222 recipients were seropositive at baseline.

This clone has a single count. Its antigen is unknown. TCRdb keeps only in-frame clones here, not all; method: immunoSEQ multiplex PCR. The top ten hold approximately 15% of the sample, which has 85,000 to 130,000 clones, around 90% seen once. The receptor's source is an adult in good health. The rearrangement uses TRBV11-2 and TRBJ2-7; the match to TRBD1 covers 9 bases. The starting material was peripheral blood, obtained on day 0 of AZD1222 vaccination. The CDR3 DNA reads as TGTGCCAGCAGCATTCACTCCGGGACAGGGCCCTACGAGCAGTACTTC. Translation: CASSIHSGTGPYEQYF.